The TCR beta chain under discussion was sequenced for a study of blood T cell repertoires in COVID-19. Study background: Whether acute or convalescent, the COVID-19 samples came from the United States, Italy and Spain.

The protocol was immunoSEQ multiplex PCR, while the TCRdb copy is restricted to in-frame clones and leaves out a portion. The table has about 350,000 clones, 89% seen once. Trimming removed 5 bases from V and 6 bases from J; junction bases left unmatched: 17. CDR1 is MNHNY and CDR2 is SVGAGI in the germline V gene (reference sequence). This CDR3 spans 17 amino acids. The chain couples TRBV6-6 to TRBJ1-1, with TRBD1 matching over 8 bases. The TCR was taken from a woman aged 60 to 75 with COVID-19, enrolled during active disease. The sample taken for sequencing was peripheral blood. CDR3 amino acids: CASSLRQGWEGNPEAFF. CDR3 DNA sequence: TGTGCCAGCAGTCTTAGACAGGGGTGGGAAGGTAACCCTGAAGCTTTCTTT.